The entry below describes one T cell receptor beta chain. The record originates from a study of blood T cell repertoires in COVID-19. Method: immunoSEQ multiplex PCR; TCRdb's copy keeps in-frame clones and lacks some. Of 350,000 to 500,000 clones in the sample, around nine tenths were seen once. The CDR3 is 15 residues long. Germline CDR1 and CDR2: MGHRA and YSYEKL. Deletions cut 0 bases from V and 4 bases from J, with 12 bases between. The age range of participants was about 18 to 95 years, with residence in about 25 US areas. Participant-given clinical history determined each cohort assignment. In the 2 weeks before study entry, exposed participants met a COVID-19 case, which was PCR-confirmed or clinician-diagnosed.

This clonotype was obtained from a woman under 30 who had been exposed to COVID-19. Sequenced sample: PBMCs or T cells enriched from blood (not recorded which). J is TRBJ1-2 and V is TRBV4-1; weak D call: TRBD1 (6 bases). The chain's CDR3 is CASSQEEDRFYGYTF. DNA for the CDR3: TGCGCCAGCAGCCAAGAAGAAGACAGGTTCTATGGCTACACCTTC.